A selection of T cell receptor beta chains follows, all from one sample in a study of T cells in lung cancer brain metastases. The data were produced by immunoSEQ multiplex PCR, yet TCRdb's version contains in-frame clones alone and is incomplete. In the table there are fewer than 5,500 clones, 88% of which are singletons. Source material: tumor tissue from the primary lung tumor. The receptors were sampled from a woman aged 50 to 65 with non-small cell lung cancer. CDR3s include the opening cysteine and the closing phenylalanine or tryptophan. D genes are given only for firm matches. Clone size appears in some rows only: once, few, many, or a class for an expanded clone.

-	TRBJ2-4	13	-	TRBV29-1	CSVDWVAKNIQYF	TGCAGCGTTGATTGGGTGGCCAAAAACATTCAGTACTTC
-	TRBJ2-7	18	TRBD2	TRBV5-4	CASSSRNTRLAAPGEQYF	TGTGCCAGCAGCTCCAGAAACACAAGACTAGCGGCTCCGGGGGAGCAGTACTTC
-	TRBJ2-5	14	-	TRBV7-8	CASSLGGSQETQYF	TGTGCCAGCAGCTTAGGAGGCAGCCAAGAGACCCAGTACTTC
once	TRBJ1-2	13	-	TRBV7-9	CASSPSLTASHIF	TGTGCCAGCAGCCCTAGTCTGACAGCTTCCCACATCTTC
-	TRBJ2-1	13	-	TRBV27	CASRSPPYLEQFF	TGTGCCAGCAGGTCCCCCCCCTATCTTGAGCAGTTCTTC
-	TRBJ2-5	12	-	TRBV30	CAWSRGGETQYF	TGTGCCTGGAGTAGGGGTGGAGAGACCCAGTACTTC
-	TRBJ2-1	14	-	TRBV19	CASRLNRLNNEQFF	TGTGCCAGTAGACTCAACCGACTCAACAATGAGCAGTTCTTC
few	TRBJ1-5	14	-	TRBV7-9	CASSPIGNNQPQHF	TGTGCCAGCAGCCCCATCGGGAACAATCAGCCCCAGCATTTT
-	TRBJ2-5	11	-	TRBV11-2	CASSLEETQYF	TGTGCCAGCAGCTTAGAAGAGACCCAGTACTTC
-	TRBJ2-3	15	-	TRBV29-1	CSAGRGATGTGTQYF	TGCAGCGCTGGTCGGGGGGCTACGGGGACAGGTACTCAGTATTTT
-	TRBJ2-7	14	-	TRBV2	CASSVTTGDYEQYF	TGTGCCAGCAGTGTTACGACAGGCGACTACGAGCAGTACTTC
-	TRBJ2-1	17	TRBD2	TRBV29-1	CSVDPYTSGRDVDEQFF	TGCAGCGTTGATCCTTACACTAGCGGGAGGGACGTGGATGAGCAGTTCTTC
-	TRBJ1-5	12	-	TRBV5-4	CASSLAGQPQHF	TGTGCCAGCAGCTTGGCGGGTCAGCCCCAGCATTTT
-	TRBJ1-1	15	-	TRBV6-5	CASRWEYGKNTEAFF	TGTGCCAGCAGGTGGGAATATGGAAAGAACACTGAAGCTTTCTTT
-	TRBJ1-1	11	-	TRBV30	CAWSAPIEAFF	TGTGCCTGGAGCGCACCAATTGAAGCTTTCTTT
-	TRBJ2-7	11	-	TRBV29-1	CSAGQGDEQYF	TGCAGCGCTGGACAAGGAGACGAGCAGTACTTC
-	TRBJ2-7	13	-	TRBV28	CASGFLGRGEQYF	TGTGCCAGCGGGTTTTTGGGAAGAGGTGAGCAGTACTTC
-	TRBJ1-1	15	-	TRBV5-5	CASSPVTGMNTEAFF	TGTGCCAGCAGCCCAGTGACAGGTATGAACACTGAAGCTTTCTTT
few	TRBJ1-2	13	TRBD1	TRBV19	CASSLTGDYGYTF	TGTGCCAGTAGCCTCACAGGGGACTATGGCTACACCTTC
-	TRBJ2-3	16	TRBD2	TRBV7-8	CANSLEPLAGGLSQYF	TGTGCCAACAGCTTAGAGCCTCTAGCGGGGGGGCTCTCGCAGTATTTT
-	TRBJ1-1	13	-	TRBV6-1	CASSLYKNTEAFF	TGTGCCAGCAGTTTATACAAGAACACTGAAGCTTTCTTT
-	TRBJ1-1	13	TRBD1	TRBV6-1	CASKGQLNTEAFF	TGTGCCAGCAAGGGACAGTTAAACACTGAAGCTTTCTTT
-	TRBJ1-4	15	TRBD1	TRBV5-1	CASSVGQGKNEKLFF	TGCGCCAGCAGCGTAGGACAGGGGAAAAATGAAAAACTGTTTTTT
-	TRBJ1-1	14	-	TRBV9	CASSRGATNTEAFF	TGTGCCAGCAGTAGAGGGGCTACGAACACTGAAGCTTTCTTT
-	TRBJ2-3	16	TRBD2	TRBV7-3	CASSLVGGRGTDTQYF	TGTGCCAGCAGCTTAGTGGGCGGGAGAGGCACAGATACGCAGTATTTT
-	TRBJ1-1	16	-	TRBV10-1	CASEAGTEWVDTEAFF	TGCGCCAGCGAAGCAGGGACGGAGTGGGTAGACACTGAAGCTTTCTTT
once	TRBJ2-4	16	-	TRBV7-9	CASSLAGGTAKNIQYF	TGTGCCAGCAGCTTAGCGGGAGGCACAGCCAAAAACATTCAGTACTTC
large	TRBJ2-7	16	-	TRBV9	CASSVDGGADAYEQYF	TGTGCCAGCAGCGTAGACGGGGGCGCTGACGCCTACGAGCAGTACTTC
-	TRBJ1-5	14	-	TRBV28	CASSLVDSNQPQHF	TGTGCCAGCAGTTTAGTAGATAGCAATCAGCCCCAGCATTTT
once	TRBJ2-2	15	-	TRBV5-1	CASSFVGVPTGELFF	TGCGCCAGCAGCTTCGTTGGGGTTCCGACCGGGGAGCTGTTTTTT
-	TRBJ2-5	15	TRBD1	TRBV7-2	CASSQQGAGRETQYF	TGTGCCAGCAGCCAACAGGGGGCAGGAAGGGAGACCCAGTACTTC
-	TRBJ2-3	15	-	TRBV7-2	CASSSYGGITNTQYF	TGTGCCAGCAGCTCCTACGGCGGTATCACAAATACGCAGTATTTT
-	TRBJ2-7	18	-	TRBV27	CASSFQKQGASGSYEQYF	TGTGCCAGCAGTTTTCAGAAACAGGGGGCTAGCGGGAGCTACGAGCAGTACTTC
-	TRBJ2-7	9	-	TRBV6-5	CAPLYEQYF	TGTGCCCCCCTCTACGAGCAGTACTTC
once	TRBJ2-7	14	-	TRBV11-2	CASSLQTGKYEQYF	TGTGCCAGCAGCTTACAAACAGGGAAATACGAGCAGTACTTC
once	TRBJ1-3	14	-	TRBV7-3	CASSPQISGNTIYF	TGTGCCAGCAGCCCACAGATCTCTGGAAACACCATATATTTT
-	TRBJ1-1	14	TRBD1	TRBV5-8	CASSPGGAPPEAFF	TGTGCCAGCAGTCCAGGGGGCGCCCCCCCTGAAGCTTTCTTT
-	TRBJ1-6	14	-	TRBV6-5	CASSLDRVNSPLHF	TGTGCCAGCAGCCTGGACAGAGTCAATTCACCCCTCCACTTT
-	TRBJ2-7	13	TRBD2	TRBV29-1	CSVVRREGEEQYF	TGCAGCGTTGTGAGGCGGGAGGGCGAAGAGCAGTACTTC
-	TRBJ2-3	12	-	TRBV29-1	CSADLSTDTQYF	TGCAGCGCGGACTTAAGCACAGATACGCAGTATTTT
-	TRBJ1-1	13	-	TRBV28	CASSLFFGTEAFF	TGTGCCAGCAGTTTATTCTTTGGCACTGAAGCTTTCTTT
-	TRBJ1-5	14	TRBD1	TRBV28	CASSSTGVDQPQHF	TGTGCCAGCAGTTCGACAGGGGTCGATCAGCCCCAGCATTTT
-	TRBJ2-2	19	TRBD2	TRBV7-8	CASSLAYPSLAEGTGELFF	TGTGCCAGCAGCTTAGCGTACCCTTCACTAGCGGAGGGAACCGGGGAGCTGTTTTTT
few	TRBJ2-3	14	TRBD2	TRBV5-1	CATQRGTSTDTQYF	TGCGCCACCCAGCGGGGTACTAGCACAGATACGCAGTATTTT
-	TRBJ2-7	17	TRBD2	TRBV7-9	CASSSMGLAGGPKEQYF	TGTGCCAGCAGCTCAATGGGACTAGCGGGAGGGCCGAAAGAGCAGTACTTC
-	TRBJ2-2	14	-	TRBV5-6	CASSSYLNTGELFF	TGTGCCAGTAGCTCTTACCTGAACACCGGGGAGCTGTTTTTT
-	TRBJ2-3	16	-	TRBV19	CASSKVPGKSTDTQYF	TGTGCCAGTAGTAAGGTCCCAGGGAAGAGCACAGATACGCAGTATTTT
-	TRBJ2-4	14	-	TRBV28	CASSFGVAKNIQYF	TGTGCCAGCAGTTTTGGAGTAGCCAAAAACATTCAGTACTTC
few	TRBJ2-6	14	-	TRBV27	CASSFDSGANVLTF	TGTGCCAGCAGTTTTGACTCTGGGGCCAACGTCCTGACTTTC
-	TRBJ1-2	14	TRBD1	TRBV7-9	CASSPTGAPWGYTF	TGTGCCAGCAGCCCGACAGGGGCTCCCTGGGGCTACACCTTC
-	TRBJ1-1	13	-	TRBV29-1	CSVAWTANTEAFF	TGCAGCGTTGCTTGGACGGCGAACACTGAAGCTTTCTTT
-	TRBJ2-4	12	TRBD1	TRBV28	CASSGNRGERYF	TGTGCCAGCAGTGGAAACAGGGGTGAGCGGTACTTC
-	TRBJ1-5	15	TRBD1	TRBV4-2	CASSQDLDRGQPQHF	TGTGCCAGCAGCCAAGATCTGGACAGGGGGCAGCCCCAGCATTTT
-	TRBJ2-7	15	-	TRBV15	CATSRVAGSLYEQYF	TGTGCCACCAGCAGAGTGGCCGGGAGTCTATACGAGCAGTACTTC
few	TRBJ1-5	14	-	TRBV27	CASSFGQPNQPQHF	TGTGCCAGCAGTTTCGGTCAGCCCAATCAGCCCCAGCATTTT
-	TRBJ2-5	12	-	TRBV29-1	CSVARGQETQYF	TGCAGCGTTGCCCGGGGCCAAGAGACCCAGTACTTC
few	TRBJ2-7	16	TRBD1	TRBV7-2	CASSPRQGGPSHEQYF	TGTGCCAGCAGCCCCAGACAGGGCGGACCCTCGCACGAGCAGTACTTC
-	TRBJ2-2	16	TRBD2	TRBV9	CASSVEGVAGPGELFF	TGTGCCAGCAGCGTAGAGGGTGTAGCGGGACCCGGGGAGCTGTTTTTT
once	TRBJ1-2	15	TRBD1	TRBV30	CAWSGTRTGAYGYTF	TGTGCCTGGAGTGGGACGAGGACAGGGGCCTATGGCTACACCTTC
-	TRBJ2-1	14	TRBD2	TRBV7-3	CASSLLGLAHEQFF	TGTGCCAGCAGCTTACTGGGACTAGCCCATGAGCAGTTCTTC